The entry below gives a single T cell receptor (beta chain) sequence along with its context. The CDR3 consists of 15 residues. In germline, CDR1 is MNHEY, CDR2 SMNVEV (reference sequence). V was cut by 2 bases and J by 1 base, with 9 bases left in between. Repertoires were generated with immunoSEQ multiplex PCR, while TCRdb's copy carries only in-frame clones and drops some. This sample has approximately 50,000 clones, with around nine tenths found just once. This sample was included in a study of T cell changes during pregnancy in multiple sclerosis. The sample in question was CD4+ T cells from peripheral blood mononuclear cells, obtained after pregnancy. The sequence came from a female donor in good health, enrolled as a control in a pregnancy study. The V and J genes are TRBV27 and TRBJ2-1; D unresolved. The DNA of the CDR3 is TGTGCCAGCAGTTTAAGCGTTTATTCCTACAATGAGCAGTTCTTC. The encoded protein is CASSLSVYSYNEQFF.